Presented here are 9 T cell receptor beta chains from one specimen sequenced in a study of shared clonotypes between healthy human individuals. Assay used: immunoSEQ multiplex PCR; TCRdb lists only in-frame clones, some missing. This repertoire shows around 2.5 million clones, roughly 93% found once; its top ten account for about 0.34%. The source material was naive CD4+ T cells from PBMCs. This sample's subset: CD45RA+ positively selected. These receptor sequences come from a man aged 18 to 29 in good health. Some clones in this sample may be carry-over from other donors' samples.

To note about this clone: Other DNA sequences in this specimen translate into the identical CDR3. The chain links TRBV29-1 to TRBJ2-5; possible D gene TRBD1, 5 bases. Per germline, CDR1 SQVTM and CDR2 ANQGSEA. The CDR3 has 12 amino acids. V was pared by 4 bases and J by 2 bases, with 8 bases between. This CDR3 is CSVGRAQETQYF. CDR3 bases: TGCAGCGTTGGCAGGGCACAAGAGACCCAGTACTTC.

V is TRBV29-1 and J is TRBJ2-6, with 7 bases lining up with TRBD2. The J segment lost 0 bases and the V segment lost 6 bases, leaving 5 bases of the junction unmatched. The CDR3 contains 15 residues. CDR1 is SQVTM, CDR2 ANQGSEA, per germline. CDR3 nucleotides: TGCAGCGTACGGGGGACTACCTCTGGGGCCAACGTCCTGACTTTC. Residues: CSVRGTTSGANVLTF.

The rearrangement joins TRBV6-5 to TRBJ2-7; D is uncertain. Germline values: CDR1 MNHEY, CDR2 SVGAGI. Deletions cut 5 bases from V and 2 bases from J, with 13 bases between. This CDR3 has 14 residues. The CDR3 nucleotides read TGTGCCAGCAGTGCGCTGTTGGACCCCTACGAGCAGTACTTC. The encoded protein is CASSALLDPYEQYF.

This chain uses TRBV27 with TRBJ2-5, with no clear D. V was clipped by 6 bases and J by 0 bases, with 17 bases between them. The CDR3 spans 16 residues. Germline CDR1 is MNHEY and CDR2 is SMNVEV (reference sequence). The CDR3 DNA reads as TGTGCCAGCAGGTCAACTTTCACCCGGTACCAAGAGACCCAGTACTTC. This gives the protein CASRSTFTRYQETQYF.

The chain is built from TRBV7-9 and TRBJ1-2, with a tentative D call TRBD1 (5 bases). This CDR3 has 18 amino acids. The V end lost 5 bases, the J end lost 7 bases, and 29 bases lay between the germline ends. Germline V CDR1 and CDR2: SEHNR, FQNEAQ (reference sequence). The CDR3 spells CASSQPAGPGGPAVGYTF. The DNA of the CDR3 is TGTGCCAGCAGCCAACCGGCGGGGCCGGGTGGTCCGGCTGTTGGCTACACCTTC. The complete variable domain, with remaining parts taken from reference TRBV7-9 and TRBJ1-2, reads DTGVSQNPRHKITKRGQNVTFRCDPISEHNRLYWYRQTLGQGPEFLTYFQNEAQLEKSRLLSDRFSAERPKGSFSTLEIQRTEQGDSAMYLCASSQPAGPGGPAVGYTFGSGTRLTVV.

J is TRBJ1-1 and V is TRBV5-1; a weak D match, TRBD1 (6 bases). Germline V gene data show CDR1 as SGHRS and CDR2 as YFSETQ. Deletions cut 3 bases from V and 4 bases from J, with 13 bases between. This CDR3 is 14 amino acids long. CDR3 sequence reads: CASSYLQGVTEAFF. Written as DNA, the CDR3 is TGCGCCAGCAGCTACCTACAGGGCGTCACTGAAGCTTTCTTT.

The CDR3 sequence: CASSRNRDLNTEAFF. CDR3 bases: TGTGCCAGCAGTCGAAACAGGGACTTGAACACTGAAGCTTTCTTT. The chain joins TRBV7-6 to TRBJ1-1, with D possibly matching TRBD1 (6 bases). Germline V gene sequence: CDR1 SGHVS, CDR2 FNYEAQ. The V and J ends lost 6 bases and 0 bases respectively, with 14 bases between them. The CDR3 has 15 amino acids.

Turning to this clone: Other nucleotide sequences in the sample specify the same CDR3. The chain has TRBV5-1 and TRBJ2-2; TRBD2 matches 7 bases. The V and J ends lost 0 bases and 1 base, in that order; junction bases with no gene match: 0. The length of the CDR3 is 15 residues. In germline, CDR1 is SGHRS, CDR2 YFSETQ. The CDR3 coding sequence is TGCGCCAGCAGCTTGGCTAGCGGGAACACCGGGGAGCTGTTTTTT. Amino acid sequence: CASSLASGNTGELFF.

The rearrangement uses TRBV7-9 and TRBJ2-5, with D perhaps matching TRBD2 (6 bases). The ends were cut back, 0 bases at V and 5 bases at J, with 13 bases in the middle. Germline CDR1 and CDR2: SEHNR and FQNEAQ (reference sequence). The CDR3 has 15 residues. The CDR3 region is CASSLARGDWETQYF. CDR3 in DNA: TGTGCCAGCAGCTTAGCGCGAGGGGACTGGGAGACCCAGTACTTC.